These T cell receptor beta chains were read from a single sample in a study of T cells in Graves' hyperthyroidism and ophthalmopathy. TCRdb re-analysed the multiplex PCR reads in MiXCR, keeping a single row per CDR3 protein. The sample lists fewer than 600,000 distinct CDR3 sequences; 13% to 15% were seen once. Material: blood. These receptors all come from a woman aged 18-35 years with Graves' hyperthyroidism. Both conserved end residues are part of each CDR3. D genes are given only for firm matches. The size of a clone is reported for some rows only, either as once, few or many, or as a class for expanded clones.

many TRBJ1-2 TRBV2 . TGTGCCAGCATGACTGTAAACTATGGCTACACCTTC CASMTVNYGYTF
many TRBJ1-3 TRBV30 . TGTGCCTGGAGTGCGGGCCCTGGAAACACCATATATTTT CAWSAGPGNTIYF
. TRBJ1-1 TRBV11-2 . TGTGCCAGCAGCTGGATTGACCGGGACGGGAACACTGAAGCTTTCTTT CASSWIDRDGNTEAFF
many TRBJ2-7 TRBV7-8 . TGTGCCAGCAGCACAAGAACGGACTACGAGCAGTACTTC CASSTRTDYEQYF
many TRBJ1-1 TRBV5-6 . TGTGCCAGCAGCTCTCGGTGGAGGGGGAACACTGAAGCTTTCTTT CASSSRWRGNTEAFF
many TRBJ1-2 TRBV2 . TGTGCCAGCAGTGACGGGGGGTCCTATGGCTACACCTTC CASSDGGSYGYTF
few TRBJ2-2 TRBV7-6 . TGTGCCAGCAGGGAGGGCGGGGAGCTGTTTTTT CASREGGELFF
many TRBJ2-5 TRBV6-2/TRBV6-3 . TGTGCCAGCAGTTACCGAAGGGAGACCCAGTACTTC CASSYRRETQYF
many TRBJ1-1 TRBV19 . TGTGCCAGTACCACGGATGGAAAGGGAGCTTTCTTT CASTTDGKGAFF
few TRBJ2-1 TRBV5-4 . TGTGCCAGCAGCTTGGAGGCTAGTCGGGAGCAGTTCTTC CASSLEASREQFF